This passage covers 23 T cell receptor beta chains from one sample sequenced in a study of T cell changes during pregnancy in multiple sclerosis. The table came from immunoSEQ multiplex PCR; TCRdb's copy has only in-frame clones and leaves some out. The profile shows about 98,000 clones, roughly 94% of them singletons. Source: peripheral blood, taken after pregnancy. The receptors originated from a female donor in good health, enrolled as a control in a pregnancy study.

This chain joins TRBV19 and TRBJ1-5; TRBD1 is a possible D gene (6 bases). The CDR3 has 14 residues. V was pared by 10 bases and J by 6 bases, with 19 bases between. The V gene's germline CDR1 is LNHDA and CDR2 SQIVND (reference sequence). Written as DNA, the CDR3 is TGTGCCACAAGGACAGTCTTCGGCACTCAGCCCCAGCATTTT. Translating gives CATRTVFGTQPQHF.

The J gene is TRBJ1-3, the V gene TRBV19; TRBD1 aligns across 7 bases. V shed 7 bases and J 2 bases; nucleotides not matched to a gene: 5. Germline lookup yields CDR1 LNHDA and CDR2 SQIVND (reference sequence). The CDR3 contains 14 residues. CDR3 sequence: CASNPTGTGNTIYF. The CDR3 nucleotides are TGTGCCAGTAACCCGACAGGGACTGGAAACACCATATATTTT.

V usage is TRBV28 and J usage is TRBJ1-6; 12 bases are a match to TRBD1. The CDR3 sequence is 17 residues long. CDR1 is MDHEN and CDR2 is SYDVKM in the germline V gene. After removal of 4 bases from V and 9 bases from J, the junction contained 10 bases not matched to a gene. CDR3 nucleotides: TGTGCCAGCAGTTCTCCCGGGACAGGGGGCAAATCTTCACCCCTCCACTTT. Its translation: CASSSPGTGGKSSPLHF. The full variable domain, with the rest looked up from reference TRBV28 and TRBJ1-6, is DVKVTQSSRYLVKRTGEKVFLECVQDMDHENMFWYRQDPGLGLRLIYFSYDVKMKEKGDIPEGYSVSREKKERFSLILESASTNQTSMYLCASSSPGTGGKSSPLHFGNGTRLTVT.

This chain connects TRBV10-3 to TRBJ2-2; no clear D gene. Germline V gene lookup returns CDR1 ENHRY and CDR2 SYGVKD. This CDR3 has 14 residues. Trimming left V 3 bases short and J 4 bases short, with 9 bases between. CDR3 DNA: TGTGCCATCAGTGAACTTCCTGGCACCGGGGAGCTGTTTTTT. Encoded protein: CAISELPGTGELFF.

The V call is TRBV4-1, the J call TRBJ2-2, with 11 bases aligning to TRBD2. The CDR3 sequence is 19 residues long. The V and J ends lost 0 bases and 8 bases, in that order; junction bases with no gene match: 14. CDR1 is MGHRA and CDR2 is YSYEKL in the germline V gene. CDR3 coding DNA: TGCGCCAGCAGCCAAGATTTCCCTTTACTAGCGGGAGTCGGTGGGGAGCTGTTTTTT. Amino acids: CASSQDFPLLAGVGGELFF.

The CDR3 nucleotides read TGTGCCAGCAGCTGGGGACAGGGTGGAAACACCATATATTTT. This codes for CASSWGQGGNTIYF. V gene TRBV11-2 combines with J gene TRBJ1-3, with 9 bases fitting TRBD1. The trim removed 4 bases at V and 3 bases at J, leaving 1 base unmatched. This CDR3 has 14 residues. From germline, CDR1 is SGHAT and CDR2 FQNNGV.

This clone was recorded only once. The genes are TRBV15 and TRBJ1-2, with TRBD1 identical over 8 bases. Trimming took 0 bases from V and 4 from J; bases not matched to a gene: 7. The CDR3 consists of 16 residues. Germline V gene lookup returns CDR1 LNHNV and CDR2 YYDKDF (reference sequence). The CDR3 loop is CATSRETGDKGYGYTF. Here the CDR3 DNA reads TGTGCCACCAGCAGAGAGACAGGGGATAAGGGCTATGGCTACACCTTC.

The CDR3 loop reads CASSVSAGSSSYNEQFF. The CDR3 bases are TGTGCCAGCAGTGTATCCGCAGGTTCGAGCTCCTACAATGAGCAGTTCTTC. The V gene is TRBV6-1, the J gene TRBJ2-1; D unresolved. From germline, CDR1 is MNHNS and CDR2 SASEGT. With 4 bases removed from V and 0 bases from J, the gap between germline ends came to 16 bases. The CDR3 has 17 amino acids.

This clone was counted a single time. The CDR3 nucleotides are TGTGCCAGCAGCTATAAAAGGGGGACGTATCAGTTCTTC. It specifies CASSYKRGTYQFF. The chain recombines TRBV7-3 with TRBJ2-1; TRBD1 might be the D (6 bases). V dropped 4 bases and J dropped 13 bases, with 17 bases sitting between them. The CDR3 is 13 residues long. Germline V lookup: CDR1 SGHTA, CDR2 FQGTGA.

The chain couples TRBV7-6 to TRBJ2-5; 8 positions agree with TRBD2. This CDR3 is 15 amino acids long. Germline CDR1 is SGHVS and CDR2 is FNYEAQ. V shed 5 bases, J shed 2 bases, and the junction held 7 bases outside the gene matches. CDR3 protein: CASSRSGTRQETQYF. The DNA of the CDR3 is TGTGCCAGCAGCCGATCCGGGACTAGACAAGAGACCCAGTACTTC.

This sequence joins TRBV6-1 and TRBJ1-2; the match to TRBD1 covers 7 bases. V lost 0 bases and J lost 8; bases outside the gene matches: 3. Germline V gene data show CDR1 as MNHNS and CDR2 as SASEGT. This CDR3 is built from 13 residues. CDR3 DNA: TGTGCCAGCAGTGAAGCCCCAGGGGGAGGCTACACCTTC. Translated, it gives CASSEAPGGGYTF.

The chain has TRBV6-1 and TRBJ1-5, with D possibly TRBD1 on 5 matching bases. The V end lost 6 bases, the J end lost 1 base, and 7 bases lay between the germline ends. Germline V lookup: CDR1 MNHNS, CDR2 SASEGT. This CDR3 comprises 13 residues. The CDR3 loop reads CASSRASNQPQHF. The CDR3 DNA reads TGTGCCAGCAGCAGGGCCAGCAATCAGCCCCAGCATTTT.

This chain uses TRBV5-1 with TRBJ1-2; D gene ambiguous. V was cut by 5 bases and J by 3 bases, with 8 bases left in between. The germline CDR1 and CDR2 sequences are SGHRS and YFSETQ. The CDR3 runs 12 residues. DNA of the CDR3: TGCGCCAGCAGAGGGCGGGACTATGGCTACACCTTC. Translating gives CASRGRDYGYTF.

This clone was detected only once. The chain uses TRBV7-2 and TRBJ2-7; 13 bases fit TRBD2. The CDR3 is made up of 19 amino acids. The germline V gene has CDR1 SGHTA and CDR2 FQGNSA. V dropped 2 bases and J dropped 6; count of bases not matched to a gene: 16. In nucleotides, the CDR3 is TGTGCCAGCAGCTTACAAATTGGACTAGCGGGAGTAAGGCGTCGCGAGCAGTACTTC. It codes for CASSLQIGLAGVRRREQYF.

This clone was recorded only once. This chain connects TRBV2 to TRBJ1-2; TRBD1 matches at 8 bases. V dropped 0 bases and J dropped 8; count of bases not matched to a gene: 8. Germline V gene lookup returns CDR1 SNHLY and CDR2 FYNNEI. The CDR3 runs 15 residues. The CDR3 DNA is TGTGCCAGCAGTGAAGCGAGTACAGGGGGGTTGGGCTACACCTTC. Translation gives CASSEASTGGLGYTF.

This chain's CDR3 is CASAIEADTQYF. CDR3 coding DNA: TGTGCCAGCGCAATCGAGGCAGATACGCAGTATTTT. The J gene is TRBJ2-3, the V gene TRBV6-6; D unclear. Trimming took off 8 bases at V and 4 bases at J, with 10 bases between the two ends. From germline, CDR1 is MNHNY and CDR2 SVGAGI (reference sequence). The CDR3 loop spans 12 amino acids.

V usage is TRBV28 and J usage is TRBJ2-3, with D tentatively TRBD1 (6 bases). This CDR3 is 13 amino acids long. Germline values: CDR1 MDHEN, CDR2 SYDVKM. V was cut by 11 bases and J by 0 bases, with 12 bases left in between. The CDR3 nucleotides read TGTGCCGGACGACAGGCAAGCACAGATACGCAGTATTTT. The encoded protein is CAGRQASTDTQYF.

The chain employs TRBV5-1 and TRBJ1-1; D call uncertain. The ends were cut back, 0 bases at V and 1 base at J, with 10 bases in the middle. Germline V gene data show CDR1 as SGHRS and CDR2 as YFSETQ. This CDR3 contains 15 residues. The CDR3 protein is CASSLVSGKNTEAFF. The CDR3 DNA follows: TGCGCCAGCAGCTTGGTATCGGGGAAGAACACTGAAGCTTTCTTT.

This clone was seen a single time. The rearrangement joins TRBV5-1 to TRBJ1-1; 7 bases are shared with TRBD1. J gave up 7 bases and V 4 bases, and 19 bases lay outside the gene matches. The CDR3 contains 17 residues. The germline CDR1 and CDR2 sequences are SGHRS and YFSETQ. The CDR3 sequence is CASSPYTFAQGVIEAFF. Here the CDR3 DNA reads TGCGCCAGCAGCCCATATACCTTCGCCCAGGGGGTCATTGAAGCTTTCTTT.

This clone occurred once. This chain joins TRBV18 and TRBJ2-1, with TRBD2 identical over 10 bases. With 4 bases clipped from V and 2 bases from J, the junction kept 11 bases outside the gene matches. The CDR3 totals 18 residues. Germline CDR1 reads KGHSH; CDR2 reads LQKENI. Written as DNA, the CDR3 is TGTGCCAGCTCACTAAAGGGTATAGCGGGGGGAACCTACAATGAGCAGTTCTTC. Translated: CASSLKGIAGGTYNEQFF.

The chain uses TRBV6-1 and TRBJ1-4; D is undetermined. CDR3 size: 12 residues. Trimming stripped 7 bases from V and 7 bases from J, with 10 bases between. CDR1 and CDR2 (germline): MNHNS, SASEGT. The CDR3 loop reads CASTPAGEKLFF. The DNA for the CDR3 is TGTGCCAGCACCCCGGCAGGTGAAAAACTGTTTTTT.

This sequence joins TRBV5-1 and TRBJ2-7; a weak D match, TRBD1 (5 bases). Germline values: CDR1 SGHRS, CDR2 YFSETQ. V gave up 0 bases and J gave up 4 bases, with 11 bases separating them. The CDR3 has 14 amino acids. CDR3 sequence reads: CASSLAGQPYEQYF. DNA for the CDR3: TGCGCCAGCAGCTTGGCTGGACAACCTTACGAGCAGTACTTC.

The rearrangement joins TRBV6-5 to TRBJ2-1; D is perhaps TRBD2 (6 bases). Germline V gene lookup returns CDR1 MNHEY and CDR2 SVGAGI. V shed 0 bases and J shed 8 bases, with 17 bases lying between them. The CDR3 sequence is 16 residues long. DNA of the CDR3: TGTGCCAGCAGTTACTCCGCGGGAACGCGGGGCGATGAGCAGTTCTTC. Amino acid sequence: CASSYSAGTRGDEQFF.